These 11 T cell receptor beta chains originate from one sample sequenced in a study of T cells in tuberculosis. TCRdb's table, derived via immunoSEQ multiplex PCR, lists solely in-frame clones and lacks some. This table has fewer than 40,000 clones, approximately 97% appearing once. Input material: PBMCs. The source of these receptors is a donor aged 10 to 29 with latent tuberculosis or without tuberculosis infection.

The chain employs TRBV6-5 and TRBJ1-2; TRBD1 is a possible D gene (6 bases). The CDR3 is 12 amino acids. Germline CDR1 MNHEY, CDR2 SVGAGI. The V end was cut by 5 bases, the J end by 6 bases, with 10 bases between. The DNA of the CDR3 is TGTGCCAGCAGTATCTCAGGGGATGGCTACACCTTC. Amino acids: CASSISGDGYTF.

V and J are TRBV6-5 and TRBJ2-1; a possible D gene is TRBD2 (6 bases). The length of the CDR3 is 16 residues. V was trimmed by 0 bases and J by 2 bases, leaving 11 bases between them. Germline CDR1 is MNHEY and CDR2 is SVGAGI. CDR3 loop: CASSYSGTDTYNEQFF. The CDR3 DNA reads TGTGCCAGCAGTTACTCAGGGACTGACACCTACAATGAGCAGTTCTTC.

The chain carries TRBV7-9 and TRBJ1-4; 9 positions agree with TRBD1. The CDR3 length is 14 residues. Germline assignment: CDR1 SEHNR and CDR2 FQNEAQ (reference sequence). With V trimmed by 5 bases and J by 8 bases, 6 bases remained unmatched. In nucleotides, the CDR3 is TGTGCCAGCAGCACGGGACAGGGCGGGGAAAAACTGTTTTTT. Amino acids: CASSTGQGGEKLFF.

CDR3 sequence: CASSLDAGGNYGYTF. CDR3 DNA sequence: TGTGCCAGCAGCTTGGACGCAGGGGGGAACTATGGCTACACCTTC. The rearrangement links TRBV5-4 to TRBJ1-2; 7 nucleotides align to TRBD1. The CDR3 contains 15 residues. V was pared by 0 bases and J by 2 bases, with 4 bases of the junction left unmatched. Looked up from germline, CDR1 is SGHNT and CDR2 is YYREEE (reference sequence).

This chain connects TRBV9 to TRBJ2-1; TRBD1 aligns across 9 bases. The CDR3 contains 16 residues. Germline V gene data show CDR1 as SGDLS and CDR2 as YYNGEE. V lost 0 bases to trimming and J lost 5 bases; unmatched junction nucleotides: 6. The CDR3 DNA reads TGTGCCAGCAGCGTAGCCGGACAGGGGTTTAACAATGAGCAGTTCTTC. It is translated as CASSVAGQGFNNEQFF.

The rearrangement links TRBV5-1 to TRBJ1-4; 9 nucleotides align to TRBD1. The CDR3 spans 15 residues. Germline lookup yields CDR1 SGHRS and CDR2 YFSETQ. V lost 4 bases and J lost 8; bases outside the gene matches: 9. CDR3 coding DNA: TGCGCCAGCAGCCCCGGGGACAGGGATGGCGAAAAACTGTTTTTT. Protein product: CASSPGDRDGEKLFF.

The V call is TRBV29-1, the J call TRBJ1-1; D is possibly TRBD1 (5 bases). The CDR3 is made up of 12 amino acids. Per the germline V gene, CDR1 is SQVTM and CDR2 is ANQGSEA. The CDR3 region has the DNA TGCAGGGTCGACAGAACAACAGCTGAAGCTTTCTTT. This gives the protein CRVDRTTAEAFF.

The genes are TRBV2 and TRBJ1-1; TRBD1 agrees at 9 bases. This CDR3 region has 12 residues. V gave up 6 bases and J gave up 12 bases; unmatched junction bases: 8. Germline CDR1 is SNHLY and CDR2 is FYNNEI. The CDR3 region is CASRVDRGGTFF. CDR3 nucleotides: TGTGCCAGCAGAGTAGACAGGGGGGGGACTTTCTTT.

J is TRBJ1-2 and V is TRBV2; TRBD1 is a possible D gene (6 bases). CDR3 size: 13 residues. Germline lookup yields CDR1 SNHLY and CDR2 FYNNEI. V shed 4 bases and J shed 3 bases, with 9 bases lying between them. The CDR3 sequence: CASSATGYYGYTF. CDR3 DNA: TGTGCCAGCAGTGCAACAGGGTACTATGGCTACACCTTC.

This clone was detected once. The CDR3 nucleotides are TGCGCCAGCAGCCAAGAACAGGTTTCCCTTAAATACTATGGCTACACCTTC. Translation gives CASSQEQVSLKYYGYTF. This sequence joins TRBV4-1 and TRBJ1-2, with D tentatively TRBD1 (5 bases). From germline, CDR1 is MGHRA and CDR2 YSYEKL. The CDR3 runs to 17 residues. V lost 0 bases and J lost 3, with 17 bases in between.

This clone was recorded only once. The CDR3 here is CAISQRPGGMYGEKLFF. The CDR3 region has the DNA TGTGCCATCAGCCAACGCCCAGGGGGGATGTACGGTGAAAAACTGTTTTTT. This chain connects TRBV10-3 to TRBJ1-4; 7 bases fit TRBD1. V gave up 6 bases and J gave up 7 bases; unmatched junction bases: 17. Germline V gives CDR1 ENHRY, CDR2 SYGVKD. This CDR3 region has 17 residues.